This entry concerns a single TCR beta chain. What it recognizes is unknown. Germline V gene data show CDR1 as MGHRA and CDR2 as YSYEKL. V gave up 5 bases and J gave up 1 base; unmatched junction bases: 0. The CDR3 is made up of 15 amino acids. This sample is part of a study of graft-versus-host responses after intestinal transplantation. Study information: Induction with anti-thymocyte globulin, then tacrolimus and steroids for around three years, was given to all recipients.

Findings and limits, study-wide: Recipient marrow showed GvH clones, some seen first in ileum or blood.

The assay was immunoSEQ multiplex PCR, and TCRdb's table has in-frame clones only and misses some. The sample lists over 45,000 clones; around 92% were seen once. The input for sequencing was unstimulated CD4+ T cells sorted from spleen or lymph node cells, taken before transplant. The sequence came from a human donor who was the organ donor for an intestinal transplant. The rearrangement joins TRBV4-1 to TRBJ2-2, with 11 bases matching TRBD2. Here the CDR3 DNA reads TGCGCCAGCAGCGGACTAGCGGGGAACACCGGGGAGCTGTTTTTT. It encodes CASSGLAGNTGELFF.